What follows describes a single T cell receptor beta chain. Its antigen is unknown. This sample was included in a study of T-cell memory formation after mild COVID-19. Regarding the study as a whole: In pre-infection memory, a portion of responding clones appeared, which suggested that cross-reactive memory joined. A second wave expanding day 15 to 37 was CD4+-biased; contracting clones were balanced. Among contracting clones, CD4+ were mainly CM/EM and CD8+ enriched in EMRA.

The V gene's germline CDR1 is SGHVS and CDR2 FQNEAQ. V shed 5 bases, J shed 6 bases, and the junction held 13 bases outside the gene matches. The CDR3 is 16 residues long. After 5'RACE with constant-segment primers, TCR alpha and TCR beta cDNA libraries carrying sample barcodes and UMIs were obtained. Each CDR3 protein is one row after TCRdb ran MiXCR on the 5' RACE reads. The data hold tens of thousands of distinct CDR3 sequences, with around a quarter observed a single time. What was sequenced was PBMCs or a T cell subset sorted from them (not recorded which). The chain recombines TRBV7-8 with TRBJ2-1, with TRBD2 matching over 7 bases. This clonotype was sampled from a man aged 18 to 29 who had mild COVID-19 (a few samples of this study predate the infection). Cell type and time point are not known. The CDR3 is CASSPRERGVFNEQFF. The CDR3 nucleotides read TGTGCCAGCAGCCCGAGGGAGCGGGGAGTGTTCAATGAGCAGTTCTTC.